The clone carrying this TCR beta chain was recorded at least ten times. Its antigen remains unidentified. The sample contains more than one DNA sequence encoding this CDR3. CDR1 is MNHNS and CDR2 is SASEGT in the germline V gene. This CDR3 comprises 15 residues. Trimming stripped 3 bases from V and 5 bases from J, with 13 bases between. Execution of the assay was at deep level. Every subset had its genomic DNA shared out evenly among several immunoSEQ plates. The repertoire was sequenced with immunoSEQ multiplex PCR; TCRdb's copy has only in-frame clones and lacks some. The sample holds about 99,000 clones, roughly half seen once. Healthy and HIV-negative, the adult donors had no recent acute infections or vaccinations. The data stem from a study of shared clonotypes between healthy human individuals. Study-level findings and limits: Only blood was sampled, and tissue TCR repertoires likely differ from blood ones.

This chain joins TRBV6-1 and TRBJ1-4; D is perhaps TRBD1 (6 bases). The TCR sequence derives from a woman in her forties in good health. Some clones in this sample may be carry-over from other donors' samples. Sample: PBMCs. CDR3 amino acids: CASSERQVLNEKLFF. In DNA form, the CDR3 reads TGTGCCAGCAGTGAGCGACAGGTCCTGAATGAAAAACTGTTTTTT.